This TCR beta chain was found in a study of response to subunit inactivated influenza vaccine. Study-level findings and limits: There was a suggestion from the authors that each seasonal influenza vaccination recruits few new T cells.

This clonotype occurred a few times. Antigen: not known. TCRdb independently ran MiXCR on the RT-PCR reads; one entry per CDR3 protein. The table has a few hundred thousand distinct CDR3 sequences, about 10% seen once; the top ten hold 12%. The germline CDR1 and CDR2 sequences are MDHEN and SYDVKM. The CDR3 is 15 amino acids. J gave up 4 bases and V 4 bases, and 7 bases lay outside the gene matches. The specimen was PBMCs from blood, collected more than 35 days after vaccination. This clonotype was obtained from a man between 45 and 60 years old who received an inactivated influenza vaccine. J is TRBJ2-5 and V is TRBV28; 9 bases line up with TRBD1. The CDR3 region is CASSSLTGGGETQYF. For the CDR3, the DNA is TGTGCCAGCAGTTCCCTAACAGGGGGCGGAGAGACCCAGTACTTC. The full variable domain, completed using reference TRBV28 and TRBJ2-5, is DVKVTQSSRYLVKRTGEKVFLECVQDMDHENMFWYRQDPGLGLRLIYFSYDVKMKEKGDIPEGYSVSREKKERFSLILESASTNQTSMYLCASSSLTGGGETQYFGPGTRLLVL.